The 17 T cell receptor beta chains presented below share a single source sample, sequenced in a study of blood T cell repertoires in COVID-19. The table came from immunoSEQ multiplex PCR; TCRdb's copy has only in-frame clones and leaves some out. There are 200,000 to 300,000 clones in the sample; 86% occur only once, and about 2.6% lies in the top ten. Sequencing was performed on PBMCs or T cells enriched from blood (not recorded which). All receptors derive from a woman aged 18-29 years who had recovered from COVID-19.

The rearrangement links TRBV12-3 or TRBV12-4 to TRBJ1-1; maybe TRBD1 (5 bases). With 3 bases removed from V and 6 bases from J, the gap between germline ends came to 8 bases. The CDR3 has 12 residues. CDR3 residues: CASSFGGAEAFF. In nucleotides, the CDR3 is TGTGCCAGCAGTTTCGGGGGGGCTGAAGCTTTCTTT.

This CDR3 reads CASRAYSNQPQHF. The CDR3 coding sequence is TGTGCCAGTAGGGCATATAGCAATCAGCCCCAGCATTTT. The chain is built from TRBV19 and TRBJ1-5, with D unresolved. V shed 6 bases and J shed 0 bases, with 6 bases lying between them. The CDR3 loop spans 13 amino acids. CDR1 and CDR2 (germline): LNHDA, SQIVND (reference sequence). Complete variable domain (other parts from reference TRBV19 and TRBJ1-5): DGGITQSPKYLFRKEGQNVTLSCEQNLNHDAMYWYRQDPGQGLRLIYYSQIVNDFQKGDIAEGYSVSREKKESFPLTVTSAQKNPTAFYLCASRAYSNQPQHFGDGTRLSIL.

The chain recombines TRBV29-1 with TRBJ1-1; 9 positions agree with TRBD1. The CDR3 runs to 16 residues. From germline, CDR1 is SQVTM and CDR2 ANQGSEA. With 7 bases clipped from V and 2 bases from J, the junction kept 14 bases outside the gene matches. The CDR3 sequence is CSATPGQGTGNTEAFF. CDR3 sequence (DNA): TGCAGCGCCACCCCGGGACAGGGTACAGGAAACACTGAAGCTTTCTTT.

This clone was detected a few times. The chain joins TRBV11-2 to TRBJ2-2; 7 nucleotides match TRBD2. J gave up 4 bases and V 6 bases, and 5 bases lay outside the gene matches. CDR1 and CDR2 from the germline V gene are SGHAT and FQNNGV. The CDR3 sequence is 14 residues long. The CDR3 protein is CASSSTSSTGELFF. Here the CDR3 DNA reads TGTGCCAGCAGTTCGACTAGCTCCACCGGGGAGCTGTTTTTT.

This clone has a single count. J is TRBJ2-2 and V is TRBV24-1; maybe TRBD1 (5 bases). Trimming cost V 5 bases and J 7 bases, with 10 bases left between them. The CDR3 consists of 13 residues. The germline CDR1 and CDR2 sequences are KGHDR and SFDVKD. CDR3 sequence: CATSALGDGELFF. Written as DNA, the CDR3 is TGTGCCACCAGTGCCCTAGGGGACGGGGAGCTGTTTTTT.

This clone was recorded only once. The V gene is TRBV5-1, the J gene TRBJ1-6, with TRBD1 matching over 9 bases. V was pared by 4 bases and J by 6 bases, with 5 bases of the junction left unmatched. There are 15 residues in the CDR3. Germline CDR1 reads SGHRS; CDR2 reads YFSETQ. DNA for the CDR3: TGCGCCAGCAGCACGGGACAGGGTTCTAATTCACCCCTCCACTTT. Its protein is CASSTGQGSNSPLHF.

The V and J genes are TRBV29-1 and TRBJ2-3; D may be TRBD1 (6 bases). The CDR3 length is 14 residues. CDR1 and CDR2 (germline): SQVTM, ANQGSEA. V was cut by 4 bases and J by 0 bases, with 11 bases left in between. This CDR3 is CSVAVGASTDTQYF. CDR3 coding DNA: TGCAGCGTTGCTGTGGGGGCTAGCACAGATACGCAGTATTTT.

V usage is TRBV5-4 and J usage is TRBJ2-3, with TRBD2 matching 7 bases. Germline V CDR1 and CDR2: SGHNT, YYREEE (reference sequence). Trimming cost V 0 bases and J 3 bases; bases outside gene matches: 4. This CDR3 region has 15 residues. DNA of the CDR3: TGTGCCAGCAGCTTGGACCCGGGGGGTACAGATACGCAGTATTTT. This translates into CASSLDPGGTDTQYF. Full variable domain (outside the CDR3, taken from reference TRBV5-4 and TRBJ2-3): ETGVTQSPTHLIKTRGQQVTLRCSSQSGHNTVSWYQQALGQGPQFIFQYYREEENGRGNFPPRFSGLQFPNYSSELNVNALELDDSALYLCASSLDPGGTDTQYFGPGTRLTVL.

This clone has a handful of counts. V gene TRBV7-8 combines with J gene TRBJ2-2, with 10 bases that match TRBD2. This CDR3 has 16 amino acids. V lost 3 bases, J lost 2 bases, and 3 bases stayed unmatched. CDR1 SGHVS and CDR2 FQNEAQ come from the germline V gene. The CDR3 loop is CASSFLAGGNTGELFF. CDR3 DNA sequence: TGTGCCAGCAGCTTCTTAGCGGGGGGCAACACCGGGGAGCTGTTTTTT.

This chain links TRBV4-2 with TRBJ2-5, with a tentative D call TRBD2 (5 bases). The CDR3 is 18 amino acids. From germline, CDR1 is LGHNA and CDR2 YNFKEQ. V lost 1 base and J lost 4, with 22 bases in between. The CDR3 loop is CASSQAYPSTKSGETQYF. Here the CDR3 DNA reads TGTGCCAGCAGCCAAGCTTACCCTAGCACCAAAAGCGGAGAGACCCAGTACTTC.

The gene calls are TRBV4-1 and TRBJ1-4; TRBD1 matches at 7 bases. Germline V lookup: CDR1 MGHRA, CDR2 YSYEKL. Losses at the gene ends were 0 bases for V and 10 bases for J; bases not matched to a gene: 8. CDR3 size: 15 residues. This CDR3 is CASSQERQGYPKLFF. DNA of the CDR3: TGCGCCAGCAGCCAAGAACGACAGGGTTATCCAAAACTGTTTTTT.

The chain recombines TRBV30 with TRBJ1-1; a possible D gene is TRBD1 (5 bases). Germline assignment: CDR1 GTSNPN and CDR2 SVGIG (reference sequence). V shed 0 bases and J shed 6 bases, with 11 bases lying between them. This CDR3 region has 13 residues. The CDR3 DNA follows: TGTGCCTGGAGTGTGCTTTGGGGGGCTGAAGCTTTCTTT. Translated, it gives CAWSVLWGAEAFF.

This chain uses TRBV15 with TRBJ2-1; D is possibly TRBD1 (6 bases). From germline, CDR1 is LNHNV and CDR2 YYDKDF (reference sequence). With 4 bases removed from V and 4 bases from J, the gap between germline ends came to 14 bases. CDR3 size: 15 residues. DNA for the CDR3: TGTGCCACCAGCAAGATAAAAACAGGGTACAATGAGCAGTTCTTC. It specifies CATSKIKTGYNEQFF. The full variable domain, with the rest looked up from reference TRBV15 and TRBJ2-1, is DAMVIQNPRYQVTQFGKPVTLSCSQTLNHNVMYWYQQKSSQAPKLLFHYYDKDFNNEADTPDNFQSRRPNTSFCFLDIRSPGLGDTAMYLCATSKIKTGYNEQFFGPGTRLTVL.

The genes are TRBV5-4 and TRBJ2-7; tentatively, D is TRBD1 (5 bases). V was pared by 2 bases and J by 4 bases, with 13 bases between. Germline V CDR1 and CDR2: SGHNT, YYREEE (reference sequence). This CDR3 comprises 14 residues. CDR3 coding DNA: TGTGCCAGCAGCTTAACAGGTCTCACATACGAGCAGTACTTC. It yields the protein CASSLTGLTYEQYF.

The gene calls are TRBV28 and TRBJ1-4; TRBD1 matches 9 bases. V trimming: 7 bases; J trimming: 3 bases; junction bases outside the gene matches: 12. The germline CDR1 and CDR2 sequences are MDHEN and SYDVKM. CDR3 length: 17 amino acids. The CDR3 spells CASNAPGQGVPNEKLFF. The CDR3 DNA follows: TGTGCCAGCAACGCTCCGGGACAGGGCGTACCTAATGAAAAACTGTTTTTT.

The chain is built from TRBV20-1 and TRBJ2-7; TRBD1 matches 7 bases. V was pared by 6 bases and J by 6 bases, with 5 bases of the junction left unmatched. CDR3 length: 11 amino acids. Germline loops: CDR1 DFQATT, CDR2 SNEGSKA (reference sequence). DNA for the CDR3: TGCAGTGCCACAGGGGTGGGCGAGCAGTACTTC. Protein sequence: CSATGVGEQYF.

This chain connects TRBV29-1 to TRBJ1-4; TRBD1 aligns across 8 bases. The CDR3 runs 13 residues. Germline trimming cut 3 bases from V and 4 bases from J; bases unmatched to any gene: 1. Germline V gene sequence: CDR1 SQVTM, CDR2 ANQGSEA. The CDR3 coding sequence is TGCAGCGTTGATGGACAGGGTAATGAAAAACTGTTTTTT. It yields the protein CSVDGQGNEKLFF.